This paragraph reports one TCR beta chain. With 60 Vbeta and 13 Jbeta primers, the PCR was carried out. TCRdb's copy holds only in-frame clones and misses some; the assay was immunoSEQ multiplex PCR. The sample yields about 140,000 clones, around 80% seen once. This sample was included in a study of cytomegalovirus exposure and HLA in healthy donors. The V segment lost 11 bases and the J segment 5 bases; nucleotides outside the gene matches: 11. This CDR3 is 14 amino acids long. The germline V gene encodes CDR1 MNHEY and CDR2 SVGAGI. Input material: PBMCs. The chain recombines TRBV6-5 with TRBJ1-5; 8 bases line up with TRBD1. The sequence came from a woman aged 40 to 50 in good health and CMV-seronegative. The CDR3 DNA sequence: TGTGCCGCATGGACAGGGTTTTCTCATCAGCCCCAGCATTTT. Protein: CAAWTGFSHQPQHF.